This T cell receptor (beta chain) was identified in a study of shared clonotypes between healthy human individuals. Per the germline V gene, CDR1 is ENHRY and CDR2 is SYGVKD. V was clipped by 2 bases and J by 2 bases; unmatched bases: 2. CDR3 length equals 15 residues. For every subset, genomic DNA was evenly distributed across several immunoSEQ plates. Assay: immunoSEQ multiplex PCR; the TCRdb copy retains only in-frame clones and omits some. The table lists around 2,000,000 clones, about 95% of them singletons, with around 1% in the top ten. Naivety among CD8 cells was defined by CD45RO negativity and positive CCR7 selection, thereby excluding terminally differentiated effector memory CD45RA+ cells. As to this clone: Its matching antigen is unknown.

Study-wide results and limits: The study generally estimated greater richness for naive than memory subsets. Large sequencing depth failed to make sorted-subset sequencing complete, rarefaction showed.

Sequencing was carried out using naive CD8+ T cells sorted from blood. The source is a man between 18 and 35 years old in good health. The V gene is TRBV10-3, the J gene TRBJ1-2; 10 bases align to TRBD1. In nucleotides, the CDR3 is TGTGCCATCAGTGAGGGGACAGGGGCAAACTATGGCTACACCTTC. This encodes CAISEGTGANYGYTF.